These T cell receptor beta chains were read from a single sample in a study of shared clonotypes between healthy human individuals. Sequencing used immunoSEQ multiplex PCR; TCRdb keeps in-frame clones, though not all of them. The table lists around 2,000,000 clones, approximately 94% of them singletons, with more than 1.5% in the top ten. Sequencing was carried out using naive CD8+ T cells from PBMCs. The receptors originated from a man between 18 and 29 years old in good health. Some clones in this sample may be carry-over from other donors' samples. CDR3s include the opening cysteine and the closing phenylalanine or tryptophan. D genes are given only for firm matches. The size of a clone is reported for some rows only, either as once, few or many, or as a class for expanded clones.

d_gene	j_gene	v_gene	abundance	CDR3aa	CDR3nt
.	TRBJ1-5	TRBV4-1	.	CASSQDVDSYQPQHF	TGCGCCAGCAGCCAGGACGTAGACAGTTATCAGCCCCAGCATTTT
TRBD2	TRBJ2-7	TRBV27	.	CASSLRGTSGYEQYF	TGTGCCAGCAGTCTCCGGGGGACTAGCGGCTACGAGCAGTACTTC
.	TRBJ2-7	TRBV28	once	CASSQVPRDYEQYF	TGTGCCAGCAGCCAGGTCCCCAGGGACTACGAGCAGTACTTC
.	TRBJ2-7	TRBV7-9	.	CASTEPGGNRYEQYF	TGTGCCAGCACCGAACCCGGGGGCAATCGCTACGAGCAGTACTTC
.	TRBJ2-7	TRBV4-2	.	CASSQANSYEQYF	TGTGCCAGCAGCCAAGCAAATTCCTACGAGCAGTACTTC
TRBD1	TRBJ2-3	TRBV10-1	.	CASSGPGQGGPDTQYF	TGCGCCAGCAGTGGGCCGGGACAGGGAGGCCCAGATACGCAGTATTTT
.	TRBJ1-1	TRBV2	.	CASSEAAVGTEAFF	TGTGCCAGCAGTGAAGCGGCAGTGGGCACTGAAGCTTTCTTT
.	TRBJ2-3	TRBV9	.	CASSVNRGTDTQYF	TGTGCCAGCAGCGTTAACAGGGGCACAGATACGCAGTATTTT
TRBD2	TRBJ2-3	TRBV7-3	once	CASSPRAGETDTQYF	TGTGCCAGCAGCCCACGAGCGGGAGAAACAGATACGCAGTATTTT
.	TRBJ1-2	TRBV30	few	CAWSVRGTGYGYTF	TGTGCCTGGAGTGTACGCGGCACGGGCTATGGCTACACCTTC
.	TRBJ2-7	TRBV11-2	.	CASSLLAVPYEQYF	TGTGCCAGCAGCTTATTGGCAGTTCCCTACGAGCAGTACTTC
.	TRBJ1-1	TRBV5-6	.	CASSSGGEPEAFF	TGTGCCAGCAGCTCGGGCGGGGAGCCTGAAGCTTTCTTT
.	TRBJ2-1	TRBV4-2	.	CASSQVREKDNEQFF	TGTGCCAGCAGCCAAGTCCGGGAGAAAGACAATGAGCAGTTCTTC
TRBD1	TRBJ2-2	TRBV19	.	CASSGVRFTGDAGELFF	TGTGCCAGTAGTGGGGTCCGTTTTACAGGGGATGCCGGGGAGCTGTTTTTT
TRBD2	TRBJ2-1	TRBV9	few	CASSVVGGSSYNEQFF	TGTGCCAGCAGCGTAGTGGGCGGGAGCTCCTACAATGAGCAGTTCTTC
.	TRBJ1-1	TRBV14	few	CASSQDRTEAFF	TGTGCCAGCAGCCAGGACCGCACTGAAGCTTTCTTT
.	TRBJ2-7	TRBV11-2	.	CASSFHRGRGTYEQYF	TGTGCCAGCAGCTTCCATCGGGGCAGGGGGACTTACGAGCAGTACTTC
.	TRBJ2-5	TRBV28	.	CASSFRRRTQETQYF	TGTGCCAGCAGTTTCCGGCGGAGGACTCAAGAGACCCAGTACTTC
TRBD2	TRBJ2-1	TRBV7-9	.	CASSHRGGDWYNEQFF	TGTGCCAGCAGCCACCGGGGGGGAGATTGGTACAATGAGCAGTTCTTC
TRBD1	TRBJ1-5	TRBV27	once	CASKTGAQPQHF	TGTGCCAGCAAGACAGGGGCTCAGCCCCAGCATTTT
TRBD2	TRBJ2-7	TRBV28	.	CATVSRDGTSGSYEQYF	TGTGCCACCGTCTCGCGTGACGGGACTAGCGGATCCTACGAGCAGTACTTC
.	TRBJ2-7	TRBV7-2	.	CATDLGGSAYEQYF	TGTGCCACTGATCTCGGGGGCAGTGCCTACGAGCAGTACTTC
.	TRBJ2-5	TRBV7-9	.	CASSPEGGQETQYF	TGTGCCAGCAGCCCAGAAGGGGGGCAAGAGACCCAGTACTTC
TRBD2	TRBJ2-7	TRBV7-9	.	CASSYPMGGDYEQYF	TGTGCCAGCAGCTATCCCATGGGGGGGGACTACGAGCAGTACTTC
.	TRBJ1-5	TRBV11-2	.	CASSLAAAGSNQPQHF	TGTGCCAGCAGCTTAGCGGCGGCGGGAAGCAATCAGCCCCAGCATTTT
.	TRBJ1-2	TRBV6-5	once	CASSPRQTNYGYTF	TGTGCCAGCAGCCCTCGACAGACCAACTATGGCTACACCTTC
.	TRBJ2-7	TRBV2	.	CAMFLAGSYEQYF	TGTGCCATGTTCCTGGCAGGGTCCTACGAGCAGTACTTC
TRBD2	TRBJ2-1	TRBV9	.	CASSPPLGLAVPNEQFF	TGTGCCAGCAGCCCCCCGCTGGGACTAGCGGTCCCCAATGAGCAGTTCTTC
.	TRBJ2-7	TRBV2	.	CASRDSRSPTFYEQYF	TGTGCCAGCAGGGACAGCCGTAGTCCTACTTTCTACGAGCAGTACTTC
.	TRBJ2-7	TRBV27	.	CASSLSAGTYEQYF	TGTGCCAGCAGTTTATCTGCGGGAACCTACGAGCAGTACTTC
.	TRBJ2-7	TRBV6-1	.	CASSEWWGPYEQYF	TGTGCCAGCAGTGAATGGTGGGGGCCTTACGAGCAGTACTTC
.	TRBJ1-2	TRBV2	once	CASKSGSNYGYTF	TGTGCCAGCAAGTCCGGATCTAACTATGGCTACACCTTC
.	TRBJ2-7	TRBV7-9	.	CASSSPKGLSYEQYF	TGTGCCAGCAGCTCGCCTAAGGGACTTTCCTACGAGCAGTACTTC
.	TRBJ2-3	TRBV27	.	CASRYGRISTDTQYF	TGTGCCAGCCGGTACGGACGGATTAGCACAGATACGCAGTATTTT
.	TRBJ2-1	TRBV19	.	CASSIDSVAGNEQFF	TGTGCCAGTAGTATAGATTCGGTAGCTGGGAATGAGCAGTTCTTC
.	TRBJ2-3	TRBV27	.	CASSLQNTDTQYF	TGTGCCAGCAGTTTACAAAACACAGATACGCAGTATTTT
.	TRBJ2-7	TRBV2	.	CASSEEEYGEQYF	TGTGCCAGCAGTGAAGAGGAGTACGGAGAGCAGTACTTC
TRBD1	TRBJ2-7	TRBV7-2	.	CASSLAARQGAYEQYF	TGTGCCAGCAGCTTAGCGGCGCGTCAGGGGGCCTACGAGCAGTACTTC
.	TRBJ1-1	TRBV28	.	CASSSLVGLNTEAFF	TGTGCCAGCAGTTCCTTGGTGGGATTGAACACTGAAGCTTTCTTT
TRBD2	TRBJ2-7	TRBV19	.	CASSTVAGGPYEQYF	TGTGCCAGTAGTACGGTAGCGGGAGGTCCCTACGAGCAGTACTTC
TRBD2	TRBJ2-7	TRBV5-6	.	CASSLEPGLEYEQYF	TGTGCCAGCAGCTTGGAGCCGGGACTAGAATACGAGCAGTACTTC
.	TRBJ1-5	TRBV13	.	CASSWGNQPQHF	TGTGCCAGCAGCTGGGGGAATCAGCCCCAGCATTTT
.	TRBJ2-1	TRBV4-2	.	CASSQVTASYNEQFF	TGTGCCAGCAGCCAAGTAACAGCTTCCTACAATGAGCAGTTCTTC